This TCR beta chain is drawn from a study of blood T cell repertoires in COVID-19. Study details: COVID-19 samples from acute and convalescent phases originated in the United States, Italy and Spain. PBMCs, B-cell-depleted T cells, or T cells were the source of the cDNA or gDNA that made up the material.

The CDR3 has 15 amino acids. This clone came up once. Measured with immunoSEQ multiplex PCR; TCRdb has only the in-frame clones, and not every one. Of about 83,000 clones listed, 87% were seen once; the top ten hold under 3%. The chain is built from TRBV21-1 and TRBJ1-2; the table's D gene call, TRBD1, was not cross checked with the DNA. TRBV21-1 is a recognized pseudogene. The sequenced material came from peripheral blood. This TCR was sampled from a woman aged 45 to 65 with active or convalescent COVID-19. Written as DNA, the CDR3 is TGTGCCAGCAGCAGGCGGGACAGGGTAAACTATGGCTACACCTTC. It translates to CASSRRDRVNYGYTF.